This T cell receptor beta chain was captured in a study of blood T cell repertoires in COVID-19. In terms of age and location, participants ranged from roughly 18 to 95 years and lived in fewer than 30 US areas. Original processing methods: Estimated nucleated cell counts came from reference gene primer amplification. Here immunoSEQ multiplex PCR was the method, and the copy in TCRdb shows in-frame clones only, minus some. That table gives V, J and clone size, and the DNA gave D and trimming. The top ten hold roughly 6% of the sample, which has approximately 150,000 clones, 70% to 90% seen once. Germline V lookup: CDR1 LNHDA, CDR2 SQIVND (reference sequence). This CDR3 is 14 amino acids long. The ends lost 7 bases at V and 5 bases at J; junction bases unmatched: 8.

The clonotype comes from a man aged 40-50 years who had recovered from COVID-19. The specimen sequenced was PBMCs or T cells enriched from blood (not recorded which). The V call is TRBV19, the J call TRBJ2-1; 7 bases agree with TRBD1. The CDR3 region is CASTPTGSNNEQFF. For the CDR3, the DNA is TGTGCCAGTACCCCGACAGGGTCCAACAATGAGCAGTTCTTC.